A single sample is the source of the 22 T cell receptor beta chains below, sequenced in a study of beta chain features in type 1 diabetes. What was sequenced were expressed TCRB transcripts, since all of the isolated RNA had been reverse transcribed. The method was immunoSEQ multiplex PCR; TCRdb's version includes in-frame clones alone and lacks a portion of them. The sample lists approximately 120,000 clones; about 18% were seen once. Broader study findings: Moderately but significantly shorter TCRB CDR3s were found in Type 1 diabetes patients in all four CD4+ subsets.

The antigens of these receptors remain unknown. The sequenced sample was central memory CD4+ T cells from blood. Receptors were obtained from a young man with type 1 diabetes.

The V call is TRBV2, the J call TRBJ2-5, with D unresolved. The length of the CDR3 is 13 residues. CDR1 and CDR2 (germline): SNHLY, FYNNEI. With 2 bases removed from V and 2 bases from J, the gap between germline ends came to 6 bases. Here the CDR3 reads CASSEQIQETQYF. For the CDR3, the DNA is TGTGCCAGCAGTGAACAGATACAAGAGACCCAGTACTTC.

This clone has a count of ten or more. This sequence joins TRBV29-1 and TRBJ2-2; tentatively, D is TRBD1 (6 bases). The CDR3 consists of 15 residues. Between the trimmed V and J ends, which lost 6 bases and 4 bases, there was a span of 18 bases. Per the germline V gene, CDR1 is SQVTM and CDR2 is ANQGSEA. The CDR3 region is CSVPIKDSSTGELFF. For the CDR3, the DNA is TGCAGCGTACCAATTAAGGACAGCTCCACCGGGGAGCTGTTTTTT.

The V and J genes are TRBV15 and TRBJ2-5; maybe TRBD1 (5 bases). TRBJ2-7 matches the DNA end more closely, so the J call is doubtful. In germline, CDR1 is LNHNV, CDR2 YYDKDF (reference sequence). There are 12 residues in the CDR3. CDR3 DNA sequence: TGTGCCACCAGCAGAGAGACAGCCGAGCAGTACTTC. It yields the protein CATSRETAEQYF.

The chain couples TRBV15 to TRBJ2-1, with D possibly called TRBD1 or TRBD2 (5 bases each). The CDR3 spans 17 residues. CDR1 is LNHNV, CDR2 YYDKDF, per germline (reference sequence). Between the trimmed V and J ends, which lost 4 bases and 0 bases, there was a span of 16 bases. DNA for the CDR3: TGTGCCACCAGCACTTTGATCGGGACGAGCTCCTACAATGAGCAGTTCTTC. Translating it yields CATSTLIGTSSYNEQFF.

With regard to this clone: A far larger clone is off by one base, so a read error is likely. The sample has other DNA sequences that encode this CDR3 too. The rearrangement links TRBV29-1 to TRBJ2-2; 7 nucleotides line up with TRBD1. This CDR3 is built from 13 residues. Germline V lookup: CDR1 SQVTM, CDR2 ANQGSEA. The CDR3 region has the DNA TGCAGCGTGGAAGGGGACAGTCCCGGGGAGCTGTTTTTT. Its protein is CSVEGDSPGELFF.

This clone has a handful of counts. J is TRBJ1-5 and V is TRBV4-2; D is unclear. Germline loops: CDR1 LGHNA, CDR2 YNFKEQ. CDR3 length equals 12 residues. Trimming stripped 1 base from V and 6 bases from J, with 4 bases between. The DNA of the CDR3 is TGTGCCAGCAGCCAAGTGAGTCAGCCCCAGCATTTT. Its translation: CASSQVSQPQHF.

This chain uses TRBV5-1 with TRBJ2-1; 7 bases are shared with TRBD2. This CDR3 is built from 15 residues. Germline loops: CDR1 SGHRS, CDR2 YFSETQ. V shed 0 bases and J 4 bases; nucleotides not matched to a gene: 4. CDR3 protein: CASSLEGAGYNEQFF. The CDR3 DNA is TGCGCCAGCAGCTTGGAGGGAGCGGGGTACAATGAGCAGTTCTTC.

Only a few counts were recorded for this clone. The rearrangement links TRBV30 to TRBJ2-3; D unclear. V shed 0 bases and J shed 2 bases, with 0 bases lying between them. The CDR3 length is 11 residues. CDR1 and CDR2 from the germline V gene are GTSNPN and SVGIG (reference sequence). The CDR3 DNA sequence: TGTGCCTGGAGTGTCACAGATACGCAGTATTTT. It codes for CAWSVTDTQYF.

Note on this clone: One end of the junction is discordant with germline, which a read error may explain. V is TRBV18 and J is TRBJ1-5; TRBD1 matches at 8 bases. Germline-derived CDR1 and CDR2 are KGHSH and LQKENI. The CDR3 is made up of 15 amino acids. The CDR3 reads CASSPGQGSNQAQHF. In nucleotides, the CDR3 is TGTGCCAGCTCACCCGGACAGGGCAGCAATCAGGCCCAGCATTTT.

This clone was seen only a few times. The chain uses TRBV30 and TRBJ2-1; D might be TRBD2 (5 bases). V was cut by 0 bases and J by 9 bases, with 12 bases left in between. CDR3 size: 13 residues. Per the germline V gene, CDR1 is GTSNPN and CDR2 is SVGIG (reference sequence). DNA for the CDR3: TGTGCCTGGAGTGTAATTAGCGATGGTGAGCAGTTCTTC. Encoded protein: CAWSVISDGEQFF.

The CDR3 nucleotides read TGCAGCGCCTCAGATCAGCCCCAGCATTTT. Its protein product is CSASDQPQHF. This chain joins TRBV29-1 and TRBJ1-5; no clear D gene. The CDR3 runs 10 residues. The V gene's germline CDR1 is SQVTM and CDR2 ANQGSEA. V was trimmed by 7 bases and J by 5 bases, leaving 6 bases between them.

The chain couples TRBV5-1 to TRBJ1-1; 7 bases are shared with TRBD1. V shed 0 bases, J shed 5 bases, and the junction held 4 bases outside the gene matches. The CDR3 has 14 amino acids. CDR1 SGHRS and CDR2 YFSETQ come from the germline V gene. CDR3 nucleotide sequence: TGCGCCAGCAGCTTGGCCACAGGGGTTACTGAAGCTTTCTTT. Its protein product is CASSLATGVTEAFF.

The genes are TRBV21-1 and TRBJ2-7; TRBD1 is the table's D call, not checked against the DNA. TRBV21-1 is a listed pseudogene. The CDR3 sequence is 19 residues long. CDR3 coding DNA: TGTGCCAGCAGCAAAGGGTGGACAGGGTATACTCTGACTACCTACGAGCAGTACTTC. Amino acid sequence: CASSKGWTGYTLTTYEQYF.

The rearrangement links TRBV5-1 to TRBJ2-3; TRBD2 is a possible D gene (5 bases). Trimming took off 4 bases at V and 2 bases at J, with 8 bases between the two ends. The CDR3 is 13 amino acids. Germline V gene sequence: CDR1 SGHRS, CDR2 YFSETQ. Here the CDR3 DNA reads TGCGCCAGCAGCACCCGGGACACAGATACGCAGTATTTT. Encoded protein: CASSTRDTDTQYF.

This chain joins TRBV27 and TRBJ2-7, with 10 bases matching TRBD2. The CDR3 is made up of 16 amino acids. Unmatched junction bases numbered 11, after V lost 5 bases and J lost 4 bases. Germline V gene sequence: CDR1 MNHEY, CDR2 SMNVEV (reference sequence). CDR3 nucleotide sequence: TGTGCCAGCAGTATCTCATCGACTAGCGGGCCATACGAGCAGTACTTC. It is translated as CASSISSTSGPYEQYF.

The chain employs TRBV30 and TRBJ1-2, with a weak D call TRBD1 (5 bases). The CDR3 spans 14 residues. Looked up from germline, CDR1 is GTSNPN and CDR2 is SVGIG (reference sequence). V was clipped by 6 bases and J by 2 bases, with 16 bases between them. CDR3 sequence reads: CACGRGVNNYGYTF. The CDR3 DNA follows: TGTGCCTGCGGGAGGGGCGTTAACAACTATGGCTACACCTTC.

J is TRBJ1-2 and V is TRBV6-6; D uncertain. Germline V gene data show CDR1 as MNHNY and CDR2 as SVGAGI (reference sequence). This CDR3 is built from 14 residues. Trimming pared 7 bases from V and 4 bases from J, leaving 16 bases between. CDR3: CASTSVEGSYGYTF. In DNA form, the CDR3 reads TGTGCCAGCACTTCTGTCGAGGGTTCCTATGGCTACACCTTC.

This clone was seen a few times. J is TRBJ2-7 and V is TRBV10-3; D might be TRBD2 (6 bases). There are 13 residues in the CDR3. Germline V gene lookup returns CDR1 ENHRY and CDR2 SYGVKD. The V and J ends lost 6 bases and 5 bases respectively, with 14 bases between them. The CDR3 DNA sequence: TGTGCCATCAGGTCGGGGGAGGCCAACGAGCAGTACTTC. Translated: CAIRSGEANEQYF.

This clone was seen a few times. The chain combines TRBV5-6 with TRBJ1-2, with D perhaps TRBD1 (6 bases). This CDR3 region has 12 residues. Germline CDR1 and CDR2: SGHDT and YYEEEE. V gave up 2 bases and J gave up 5 bases, with 7 bases separating them. CDR3 residues: CASSFTGYGYTF. DNA of the CDR3: TGTGCCAGCAGCTTTACAGGGTATGGCTACACCTTC.

Only a few counts were recorded for this clone. V usage is TRBV10-3 and J usage is TRBJ2-7; D could derive from TRBD1 or TRBD2 (6 bases each). CDR1 is ENHRY and CDR2 is SYGVKD in the germline V gene. The CDR3 is made up of 16 amino acids. The V and J ends lost 5 bases and 6 bases respectively, with 23 bases between them. The CDR3 DNA reads TGTGCCATCAGTTTGGCGGAAAAACAGGGACTCGGCGAGCAGTACTTC. It specifies CAISLAEKQGLGEQYF.

This rearrangement joins TRBV4-3 to TRBJ2-1; TRBD2 is a possible D gene (6 bases). The CDR3 covers 14 residues. Per the germline V gene, CDR1 is LGHNA and CDR2 is YSLEER. The V end lost 0 bases, the J end lost 10 bases, and 13 bases lay between the germline ends. CDR3 in amino acids: CASSQDRDSREQFF. The CDR3 nucleotides read TGCGCCAGCAGCCAAGATAGGGACTCTAGGGAGCAGTTCTTC.

The chain uses TRBV6-5 and TRBJ1-5; TRBD1 matches 9 bases. This CDR3 has 15 amino acids. In germline, CDR1 is MNHEY, CDR2 SVGAGI. Losses at the gene ends were 6 bases for V and 4 bases for J; bases not matched to a gene: 7. The CDR3, as DNA: TGTGCCAGCAGATCCCGGGACAGGGCTAATCAGCCCCAGCATTTT. Its translation: CASRSRDRANQPQHF.